Presented here are 2 T cell receptor beta chains from one specimen sequenced in a study of T cells after posttransplantation cyclophosphamide. Clones were sequenced by immunoSEQ multiplex PCR, and TCRdb holds only the in-frame ones, with some missing. The sample offers roughly 7,500 clones and no singletons, the top ten holding about 5.5%. Treatment was busulfan-fludarabine conditioning, a marrow graft, and cyclophosphamide on days +3 and +4. The sample here was PBMCs, taken after allogeneic stem cell transplant with posttransplant cyclophosphamide. These receptors were obtained from a male patient in his late teens or twenties who received an allogeneic stem cell transplant from an unrelated donor, was CMV-positive, and had acute and chronic GVHD. Some T cells may originate from the graft donor.

This clone was found many times. The chain has TRBV11-2 and TRBJ2-3; weak D call: TRBD1 (5 bases). CDR1 is SGHAT, CDR2 FQNNGV, per germline. The CDR3 extends over 19 amino acids. V lost 4 bases, J lost 4 bases, and 27 bases lay in between. The CDR3 loop reads CASSSVRIRDRSGADTQYF. In DNA, the CDR3 is TGTGCCAGCAGCTCCGTAAGAATTCGCGACAGATCTGGGGCAGATACGCAGTATTTT.

Ten or more counts support this clone. CDR3 coding DNA: TGTGCCTGGAGTTCGACAGGGCCCTCTGGCTACACCTTC. The encoded protein is CAWSSTGPSGYTF. The J gene is TRBJ1-2, the V gene TRBV30; 7 bases are shared with TRBD1. V was clipped by 2 bases and J by 7 bases; unmatched bases: 7. The CDR3 is made up of 13 amino acids. The germline CDR1 and CDR2 sequences are GTSNPN and SVGIG (reference sequence).